The present T cell receptor (beta chain) was sequenced within a study of cytomegalovirus exposure and HLA in healthy donors. Points from the study as a whole: Near-uniform donor sequencing depth was presumed by presence/absence analyses. TCR beta sequences numbering more than 15,000 were associated with HLA alleles at 0.05 false discovery rate in a later analysis. In a later analysis, a genetic analysis reported fewer productive-TCR N-insertions in an Asian-associated ancestry cluster than the cohort average.

Primers: 60 Vbeta forward and 13 Jbeta reverse. TCRdb's table, derived via immunoSEQ multiplex PCR, lists solely in-frame clones and lacks some. Of around 76,000 clones in the sample, 60% to 70% were seen once. As to this clone: What it recognizes is unknown.

Germline CDR1 is SGHRS and CDR2 is YFSETQ. This CDR3 has 16 amino acids. V trimming: 4 bases; J trimming: 0 bases; junction bases outside the gene matches: 7. The chain carries TRBV5-1 and TRBJ2-1; 7 nucleotides line up with TRBD2. The specimen was PBMCs. The source is a man aged 40-50 years in good health and CMV-seropositive. The chain's CDR3 is CASSPTAGSSYNEQFF. CDR3 DNA: TGCGCCAGCAGCCCCACAGCGGGGAGCTCCTACAATGAGCAGTTCTTC.